The 9 T cell receptor beta chains below all came from one sample that was sequenced in a study of T cell repertoires in ileal Crohn's disease. Data came from immunoSEQ multiplex PCR; TCRdb stores just in-frame clones and leaves some out. The sample carries 15,000 or so clones, around four fifths recorded once. Sequencing was performed on ileal tissue. Source of these receptors: an adult with Crohn's disease.

This clone was seen more than once but under ten times. V is TRBV6-5 and J is TRBJ1-2; no clear D gene. Germline assignment: CDR1 MNHEY and CDR2 SVGAGI. V shed 7 bases and J shed 8 bases, with 17 bases lying between them. The CDR3 has 13 amino acids. The CDR3 DNA reads TGTGCCAGCACCTCCCTCTCGGGGTACGGCTACACCTTC. The encoded protein is CASTSLSGYGYTF.

The rearrangement joins TRBV15 to TRBJ2-3; TRBD2 agrees at 11 bases. Germline CDR1 and CDR2: LNHNV and YYDKDF (reference sequence). Unmatched junction bases numbered 9, after V lost 1 base and J lost 0 bases. The CDR3 covers 19 residues. Here the CDR3 reads CATSRGGLAGGTSTDTQYF. The CDR3 DNA is TGTGCCACCAGCAGAGGGGGGCTAGCGGGGGGCACTAGCACAGATACGCAGTATTTT.

V is TRBV10-3 and J is TRBJ1-2, with 9 bases lining up with TRBD1. The CDR3 spans 14 residues. Per germline, CDR1 ENHRY and CDR2 SYGVKD. The junction had 10 bases not matched to a gene; V was cut back by 10 bases and J by 4 bases. CDR3 nucleotides: TGTGCCACTCCGGGACAGGGCAAAAGCTATGGCTACACCTTC. Translated, it gives CATPGQGKSYGYTF.

The chain recombines TRBV4-3 with TRBJ1-2; 9 bases are shared with TRBD1. Looked up from germline, CDR1 is LGHNA and CDR2 is YSLEER. V trimming: 0 bases; J trimming: 3 bases; junction bases outside the gene matches: 5. The CDR3 is made up of 16 amino acids. The CDR3 sequence: CASSQEVTGGYYGYTF. The CDR3 region has the DNA TGCGCCAGCAGCCAAGAGGTCACAGGGGGCTACTATGGCTACACCTTC.

J is TRBJ2-5 and V is TRBV25-1, with D hard to call. Germline-derived CDR1 and CDR2 are MGHDK and SYGVNS. V was trimmed by 0 bases and J by 2 bases, leaving 10 bases between them. The CDR3 covers 15 residues. The CDR3 nucleotides are TGTGCCAGCAGTGAATATGGGCAGAATCAAGAGACCCAGTACTTC. It yields the protein CASSEYGQNQETQYF.

This rearrangement joins TRBV4-3 to TRBJ1-2, with D perhaps TRBD1 (5 bases). This CDR3 region has 17 residues. Germline values: CDR1 LGHNA, CDR2 YSLEER. V lost 0 bases and J lost 6, with 20 bases in between. This CDR3 is CASSQDFSGGGSDGYTF. The DNA of the CDR3 is TGCGCCAGCAGCCAAGATTTTTCTGGGGGAGGGTCGGATGGCTACACCTTC.

This clone was detected once. This chain connects TRBV7-6 to TRBJ1-6; D is unclear. The CDR3 spans 15 residues. Germline CDR1 reads SGHVS; CDR2 reads FNYEAQ. The V end was cut by 1 base, the J end by 10 bases, with 14 bases between. CDR3 sequence: CASSLGGSMDSPLHF. The CDR3 nucleotides read TGTGCCAGCAGCTTAGGAGGGTCAATGGACTCACCCCTCCACTTT.

The DNA for the CDR3 is TGTGCCAGCAGCCCGGGACAGGGGAGATACAATGAGCAGTTCTTC. This codes for CASSPGQGRYNEQFF. The V call is TRBV6-5, the J call TRBJ2-1, with TRBD1 matching over 10 bases. V trimming: 6 bases; J trimming: 4 bases; junction bases outside the gene matches: 6. CDR1 and CDR2 from the germline V gene are MNHEY and SVGAGI. The CDR3 is made up of 15 amino acids.

The chain recombines TRBV6-1 with TRBJ1-5, with D unresolved. This CDR3 has 15 amino acids. V was pared by 6 bases and J by 0 bases, with 12 bases between. Germline assignment: CDR1 MNHNS and CDR2 SASEGT. In DNA, the CDR3 is TGTGCCAGCAGACCCACGCGGGATAGCAATCAGCCCCAGCATTTT. Translated: CASRPTRDSNQPQHF.